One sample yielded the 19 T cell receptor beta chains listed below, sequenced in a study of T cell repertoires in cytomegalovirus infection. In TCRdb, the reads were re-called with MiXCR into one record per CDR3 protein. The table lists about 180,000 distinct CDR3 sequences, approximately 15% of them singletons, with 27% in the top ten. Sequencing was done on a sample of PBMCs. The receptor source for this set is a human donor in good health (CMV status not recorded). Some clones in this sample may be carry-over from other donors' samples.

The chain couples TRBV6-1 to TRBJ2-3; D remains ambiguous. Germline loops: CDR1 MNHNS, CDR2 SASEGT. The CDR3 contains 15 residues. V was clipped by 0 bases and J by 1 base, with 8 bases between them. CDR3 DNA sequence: TGTGCCAGCAGTGAAGCAGGAGAAGGCACAGATACGCAGTATTTT. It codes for CASSEAGEGTDTQYF.

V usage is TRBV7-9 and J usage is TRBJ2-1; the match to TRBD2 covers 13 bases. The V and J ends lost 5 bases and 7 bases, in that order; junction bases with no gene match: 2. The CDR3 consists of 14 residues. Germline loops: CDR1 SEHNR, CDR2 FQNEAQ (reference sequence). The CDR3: CASSRGLAGNEQFF. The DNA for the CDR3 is TGTGCCAGCAGCCGGGGACTAGCGGGAAATGAGCAGTTCTTC.

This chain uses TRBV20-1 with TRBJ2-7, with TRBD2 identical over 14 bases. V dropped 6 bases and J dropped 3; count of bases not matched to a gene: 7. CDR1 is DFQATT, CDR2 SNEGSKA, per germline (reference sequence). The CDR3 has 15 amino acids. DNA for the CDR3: TGCAGTGCAATCCCCGGACTAGCGGGGGGCTACGAGCAGTACTTC. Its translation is CSAIPGLAGGYEQYF.

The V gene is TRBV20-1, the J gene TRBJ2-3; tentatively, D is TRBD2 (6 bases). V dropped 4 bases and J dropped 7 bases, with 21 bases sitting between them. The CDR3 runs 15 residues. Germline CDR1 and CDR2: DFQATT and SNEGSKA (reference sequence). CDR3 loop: CSAILPGLGRNTQYF. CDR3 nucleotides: TGCAGTGCTATCCTGCCGGGACTGGGCCGAAATACGCAGTATTTT.

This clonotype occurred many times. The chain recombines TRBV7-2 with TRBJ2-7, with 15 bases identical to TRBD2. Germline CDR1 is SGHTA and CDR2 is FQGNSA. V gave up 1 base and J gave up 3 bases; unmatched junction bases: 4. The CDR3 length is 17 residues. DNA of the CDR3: TGTGCCAGCAGCTTAGTGGGACTAGCGGGAGGCCTCTACGAGCAGTACTTC. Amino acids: CASSLVGLAGGLYEQYF.

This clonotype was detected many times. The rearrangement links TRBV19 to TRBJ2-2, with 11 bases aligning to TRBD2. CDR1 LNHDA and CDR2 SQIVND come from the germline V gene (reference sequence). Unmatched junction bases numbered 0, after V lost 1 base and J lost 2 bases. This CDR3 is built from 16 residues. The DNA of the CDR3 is TGTGCCAGTAGTATAGGACTAGCGGGAAACACCGGGGAGCTGTTTTTT. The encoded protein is CASSIGLAGNTGELFF.

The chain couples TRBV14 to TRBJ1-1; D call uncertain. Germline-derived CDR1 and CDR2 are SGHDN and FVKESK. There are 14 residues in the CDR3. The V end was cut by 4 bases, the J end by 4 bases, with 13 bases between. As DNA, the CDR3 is TGTGCCAGCAGCCTTATCGGCGCGGGCACTGAAGCTTTCTTT. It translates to CASSLIGAGTEAFF.

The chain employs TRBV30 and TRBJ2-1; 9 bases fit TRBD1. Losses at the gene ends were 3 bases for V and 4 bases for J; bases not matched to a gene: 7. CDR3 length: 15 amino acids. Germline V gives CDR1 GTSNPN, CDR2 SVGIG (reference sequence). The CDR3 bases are TGTGCCTGGAGGGTCGGGACAGGGCCGTACAATGAGCAGTTCTTC. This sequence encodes CAWRVGTGPYNEQFF.

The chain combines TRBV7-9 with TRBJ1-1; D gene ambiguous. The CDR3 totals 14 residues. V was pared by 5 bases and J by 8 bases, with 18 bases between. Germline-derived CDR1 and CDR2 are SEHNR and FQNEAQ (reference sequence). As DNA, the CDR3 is TGTGCCAGCAGCCTACTCCGGGTGACGGAAGAAGCTTTCTTT. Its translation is CASSLLRVTEEAFF. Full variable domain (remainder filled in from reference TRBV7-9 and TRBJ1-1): DTGVSQNPRHKITKRGQNVTFRCDPISEHNRLYWYRQTLGQGPEFLTYFQNEAQLEKSRLLSDRFSAERPKGSFSTLEIQRTEQGDSAMYLCASSLLRVTEEAFFGQGTRLTVV.

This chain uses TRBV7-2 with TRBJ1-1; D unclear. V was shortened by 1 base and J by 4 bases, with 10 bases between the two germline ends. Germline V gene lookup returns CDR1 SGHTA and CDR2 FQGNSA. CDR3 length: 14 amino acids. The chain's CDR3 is CASSLGGVSTEAFF. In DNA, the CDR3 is TGTGCCAGCAGCTTAGGGGGAGTTAGCACTGAAGCTTTCTTT. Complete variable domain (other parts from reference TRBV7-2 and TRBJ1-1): GAGVSQSPSNKVTEKGKDVELRCDPISGHTALYWYRQSLGQGLEFLIYFQGNSAPDKSGLPSDRFSAERTGGSVSTLTIQRTQQEDSAVYLCASSLGGVSTEAFFGQGTRLTVV.

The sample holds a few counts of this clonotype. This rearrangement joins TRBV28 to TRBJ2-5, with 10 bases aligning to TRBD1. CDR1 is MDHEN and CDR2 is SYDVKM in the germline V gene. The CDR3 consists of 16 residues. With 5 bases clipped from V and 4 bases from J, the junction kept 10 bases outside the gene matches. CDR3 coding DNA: TGTGCCAGCAGTGCACCCCGCGGGGACAGGGGAGAGACCCAGTACTTC. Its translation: CASSAPRGDRGETQYF.

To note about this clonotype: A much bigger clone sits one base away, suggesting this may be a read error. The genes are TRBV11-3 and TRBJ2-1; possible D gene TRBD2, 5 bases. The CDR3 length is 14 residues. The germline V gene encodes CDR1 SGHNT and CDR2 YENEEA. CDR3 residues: CASSPGGGNNAQFF. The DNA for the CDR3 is TGTGCCAGCAGCCCAGGAGGTGGGAACAATGCGCAGTTCTTC.

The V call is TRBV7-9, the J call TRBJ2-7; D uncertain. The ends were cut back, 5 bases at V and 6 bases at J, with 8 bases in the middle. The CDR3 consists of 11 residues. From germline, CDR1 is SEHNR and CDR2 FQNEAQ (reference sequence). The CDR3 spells CASSAGPEQYF. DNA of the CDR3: TGTGCCAGCAGCGCAGGACCCGAGCAGTACTTC.

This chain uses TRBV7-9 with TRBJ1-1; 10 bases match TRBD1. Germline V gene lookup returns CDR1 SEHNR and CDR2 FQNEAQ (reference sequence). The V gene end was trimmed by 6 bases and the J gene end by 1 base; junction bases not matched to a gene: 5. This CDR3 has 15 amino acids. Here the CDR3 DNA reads TGTGCCAGCAGTCTTCGGACAGGGGGGAACACTGAAGCTTTCTTT. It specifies CASSLRTGGNTEAFF.

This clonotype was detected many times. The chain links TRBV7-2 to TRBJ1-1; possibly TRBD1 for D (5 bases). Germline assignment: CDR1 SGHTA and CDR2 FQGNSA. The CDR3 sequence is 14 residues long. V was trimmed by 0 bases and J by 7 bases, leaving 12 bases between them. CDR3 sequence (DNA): TGTGCCAGCAGCTTAGCCGGGGGAGGATATGAAGCTTTCTTT. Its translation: CASSLAGGGYEAFF.

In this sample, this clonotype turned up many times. The CDR3 loop reads CASSFERDDTEAFF. As DNA, the CDR3 is TGTGCCAGCAGCTTCGAGAGGGATGACACTGAAGCTTTCTTT. The gene calls are TRBV7-6 and TRBJ1-1; D unclear. The CDR3 is 14 residues long. V was pared by 3 bases and J by 3 bases, with 11 bases between. Looked up from germline, CDR1 is SGHVS and CDR2 is FNYEAQ.

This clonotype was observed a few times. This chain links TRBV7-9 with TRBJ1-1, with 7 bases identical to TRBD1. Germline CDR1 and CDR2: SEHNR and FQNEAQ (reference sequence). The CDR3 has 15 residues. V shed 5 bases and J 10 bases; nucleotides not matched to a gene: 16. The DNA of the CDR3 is TGTGCCAGCAGCCCCTCGGACAGGTCCGGGTTGGTAGCTTTCTTT. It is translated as CASSPSDRSGLVAFF.

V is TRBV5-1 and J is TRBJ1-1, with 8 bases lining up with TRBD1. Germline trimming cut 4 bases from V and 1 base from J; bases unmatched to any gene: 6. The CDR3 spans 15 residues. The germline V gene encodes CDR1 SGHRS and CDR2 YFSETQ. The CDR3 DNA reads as TGCGCCAGCAGCCCACGGGGACAGGAGAACACTGAAGCTTTCTTT. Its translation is CASSPRGQENTEAFF.

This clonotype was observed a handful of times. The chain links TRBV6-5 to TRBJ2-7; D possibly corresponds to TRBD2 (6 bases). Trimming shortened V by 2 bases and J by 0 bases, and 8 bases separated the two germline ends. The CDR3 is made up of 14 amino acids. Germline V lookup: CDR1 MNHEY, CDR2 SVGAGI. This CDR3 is CASSYRGSSYEQYF. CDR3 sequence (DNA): TGTGCCAGCAGTTACCGGGGGAGCTCCTACGAGCAGTACTTC.